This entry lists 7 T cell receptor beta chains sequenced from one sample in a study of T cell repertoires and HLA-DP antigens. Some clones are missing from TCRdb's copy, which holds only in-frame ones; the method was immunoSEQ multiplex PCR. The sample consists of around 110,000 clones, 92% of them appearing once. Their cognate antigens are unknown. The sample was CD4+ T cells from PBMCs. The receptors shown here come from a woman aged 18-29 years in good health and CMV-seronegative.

The CDR3: CSVRTGVASTDTQYF. In DNA, the CDR3 is TGCAGCGTTAGGACAGGGGTTGCTAGCACAGATACGCAGTATTTT. This sequence joins TRBV29-1 and TRBJ2-3, with 9 bases fitting TRBD1. There are 15 residues in the CDR3. CDR1 SQVTM and CDR2 ANQGSEA come from the germline V gene. After removal of 5 bases from V and 0 bases from J, the junction contained 6 bases not matched to a gene.

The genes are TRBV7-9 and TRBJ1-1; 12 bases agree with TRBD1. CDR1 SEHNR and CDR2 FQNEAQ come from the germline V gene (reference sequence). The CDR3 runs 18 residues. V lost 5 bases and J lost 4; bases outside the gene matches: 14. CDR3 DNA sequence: TGTGCCAGCAGCCCAGAGGTGGGACAGGGGGCCAGCGGCACTGAAGCTTTCTTT. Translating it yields CASSPEVGQGASGTEAFF. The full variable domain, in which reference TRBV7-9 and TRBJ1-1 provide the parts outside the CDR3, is DTGVSQNPRHKITKRGQNVTFRCDPISEHNRLYWYRQTLGQGPEFLTYFQNEAQLEKSRLLSDRFSAERPKGSFSTLEIQRTEQGDSAMYLCASSPEVGQGASGTEAFFGQGTRLTVV.

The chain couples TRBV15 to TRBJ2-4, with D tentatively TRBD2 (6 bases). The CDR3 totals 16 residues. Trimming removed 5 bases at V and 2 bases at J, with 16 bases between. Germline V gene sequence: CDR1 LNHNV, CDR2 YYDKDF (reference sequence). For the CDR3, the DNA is TGTGCCACCAGCGGGGGGAGAGGGGTCCCCAAAAACATTCAGTACTTC. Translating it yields CATSGGRGVPKNIQYF.

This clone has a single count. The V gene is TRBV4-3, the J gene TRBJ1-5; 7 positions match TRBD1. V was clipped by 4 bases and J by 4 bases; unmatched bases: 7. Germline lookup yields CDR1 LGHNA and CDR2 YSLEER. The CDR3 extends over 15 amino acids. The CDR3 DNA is TGCGCCAGCAGCCGTGACAGGGCTTTTAATCAGCCCCAGCATTTT. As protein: CASSRDRAFNQPQHF.

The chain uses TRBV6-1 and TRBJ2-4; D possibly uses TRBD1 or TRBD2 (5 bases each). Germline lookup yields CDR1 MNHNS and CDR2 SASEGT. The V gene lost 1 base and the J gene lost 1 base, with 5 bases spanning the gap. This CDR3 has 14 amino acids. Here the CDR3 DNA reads TGTGCCAGCAGTGAAGGGGGGGCCAAAAACATTCAGTACTTC. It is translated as CASSEGGAKNIQYF.

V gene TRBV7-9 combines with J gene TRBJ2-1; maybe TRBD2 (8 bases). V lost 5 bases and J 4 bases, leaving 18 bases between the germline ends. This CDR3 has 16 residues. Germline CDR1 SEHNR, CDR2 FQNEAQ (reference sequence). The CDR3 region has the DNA TGTGCCAGCAGCAAAGGGGGCGGGAGGTGGTACAATGAGCAGTTCTTC. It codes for CASSKGGGRWYNEQFF.

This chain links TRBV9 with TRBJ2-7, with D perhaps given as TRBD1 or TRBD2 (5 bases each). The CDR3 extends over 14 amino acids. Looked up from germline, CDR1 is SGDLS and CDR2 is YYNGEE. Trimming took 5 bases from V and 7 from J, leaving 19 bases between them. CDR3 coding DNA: TGTGCCAGCAGTCCCACCGGGACCCGTGGAGAGCAGTACTTC. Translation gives CASSPTGTRGEQYF. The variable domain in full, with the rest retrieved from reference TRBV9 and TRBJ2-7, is DSGVTQTPKHLITATGQRVTLRCSPRSGDLSVYWYQQSLDQGLQFLIQYYNGEERAKGNILERFSAQQFPDLHSELNLSSLELGDSALYFCASSPTGTRGEQYFGPGTRLTVT.